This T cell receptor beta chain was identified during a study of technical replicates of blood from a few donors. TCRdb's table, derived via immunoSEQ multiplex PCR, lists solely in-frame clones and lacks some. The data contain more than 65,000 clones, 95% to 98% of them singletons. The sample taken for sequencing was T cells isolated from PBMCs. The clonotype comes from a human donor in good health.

CDR3 sequence reads: CASSSAKERQGNLAFF. CDR3 nucleotides: TGTGCCAGCAGTTCAGCTAAAGAGAGACAGGGCAATTTGGCTTTCTTT. The rearrangement uses TRBV6-5 and TRBJ1-1; 7 bases agree with TRBD1. J was trimmed by 11 bases and V by 4 bases; bases with no gene match: 19. The CDR3 is made up of 16 amino acids. The germline V gene encodes CDR1 MNHEY and CDR2 SVGAGI.